This is a list of T cell receptor beta chains from one sample in a study of CXCR3-negative and CXCR3-positive naive CD8 T cells. No DNA is given; TCRdb re-called the 5' RACE reads and lists each CDR3 protein once. In total, the table holds about 56,000 distinct CDR3 sequences. The sequencing input was memory CD8+ T cells from blood. These receptor sequences come from a human donor in good health. Some clones in this sample may be carry-over from other donors' samples. CDR3s include the opening cysteine and the closing phenylalanine or tryptophan. Each record gives: J gene, V gene, CDR3 protein.

>TRBJ2-5|TRBV12-5
CASGLPPPETQYF
>TRBJ1-6|TRBV7-8
CASSPTGDPVSYNSPLHF
>TRBJ2-2|TRBV5-1
CASSFPVSGGNTGELFF
>TRBJ2-7|TRBV27
CASSMEGLAYYEQYF
>TRBJ2-1|TRBV27
CASSFTGTGDYEQFF
>TRBJ2-6|TRBV11-3
CASSLDTSGANVLTF
>TRBJ2-1|TRBV3-1
CASSQAGPLTYADEQFF
>TRBJ2-7|TRBV29-1
CSVEGRPDRREQYF
>TRBJ2-7|TRBV28
CASSSRFFYEQYF
>TRBJ1-2|TRBV5-5
CASSLVDGYTF
>TRBJ2-5|TRBV5-1
CASSAGLAGEETQYF
>TRBJ2-5|TRBV28
CASNHHGQETQYF